The rows below give T cell receptor beta chains drawn from one sample of a study of human thymus T cells. Profiling relied on immunoSEQ multiplex PCR, and the TCRdb table lists in-frame clones only, not all of them. This sample has some 40,000 clones, with over 85% found just once. The sequenced material came from blood. Receptors were obtained from a boy under two years old with a congenital heart defect but otherwise immunologically healthy. CDR3s include the opening cysteine and the closing phenylalanine or tryptophan. D genes are given only for firm matches. A clone size is listed for some rows: how often the clone was seen (once, few, many), or a class if it is expanded.

>TRBV9|NA|TRBJ1-1|once
TGTGCCAGCAGCGTAGTGGGAGGGGGGAACACTGAAGCTTTCTTT
CASSVVGGGNTEAFF
>TRBV28|NA|TRBJ2-1|NA
TGTGCCAGCAGTTTAGCCGGCAAGGACTACAATGAGCAGTTCTTC
CASSLAGKDYNEQFF
>TRBV7-9|TRBD2|TRBJ2-7|NA
TGTGCCAGCAGCTTAGCGGGCGGGGGGTCGTACGAGCAGTACTTC
CASSLAGGGSYEQYF
>TRBV28|TRBD2|TRBJ2-7|NA
TGTGCCAGCAGTTTACCGGGGGGACTCTACGAGCAGTACTTC
CASSLPGGLYEQYF
>TRBV30|TRBD2|TRBJ2-1|NA
TGTGCCTGGAGTGCCGCGGGGGGGAGATACAATGAGCAGTTCTTC
CAWSAAGGRYNEQFF
>TRBV7-2|TRBD2|TRBJ2-1|once
TGTGCCAGCAGCTTAGCGGACCTACTAGCGGGGGTCTATGAGCAGTTCTTC
CASSLADLLAGVYEQFF
>TRBV28|NA|TRBJ1-3|once
TGTGCCAGCAGCTCTTACAGGGCCTCTGGAAACACCATATATTTT
CASSSYRASGNTIYF
>TRBV7-9|NA|TRBJ1-2|NA
TGTGCCAGCAGCTTACCCCGATGGGTGGAAAACTATGGCTACACCTTC
CASSLPRWVENYGYTF
>TRBV29-1|NA|TRBJ1-5|NA
TGCAGCGTTGCGGGGGTTGGACAAACCCAGCATTTT
CSVAGVGQTQHF
>TRBV18|NA|TRBJ1-1|NA
TGTGCCAGCTCCCTTGCCTCGGGTACTGAAGCTTTCTTT
CASSLASGTEAFF
>TRBV9|NA|TRBJ2-1|once
TGTGCCAGCAGCCCGGGACTTTTCAATGAGCAGTTCTTC
CASSPGLFNEQFF
>TRBV4-2|NA|TRBJ2-2|NA
TGTGCCAGCAGCCAAGGACGCGGGGGCGCGAACACCGGGGAGCTGTTTTTT
CASSQGRGGANTGELFF
>TRBV25-1|NA|TRBJ1-5|NA
TGTGCCAGCAGTGACCTGGGGGGAAATCAGCCCCAGCATTTT
CASSDLGGNQPQHF
>TRBV19|NA|TRBJ2-1|NA
TGTGCCAGTACCCCCCGGGACTCTCCTTACAATGAGCAGTTCTTC
CASTPRDSPYNEQFF
>TRBV9|NA|TRBJ2-1|NA
TGTGCCAGCAGCGTAGGTGGCCATGAGCAGTTCTTC
CASSVGGHEQFF
>TRBV5-1|TRBD2|TRBJ2-5|NA
TGCGCCAGCAGCGGACTAGCGGGGGGGCAAGAGACCCAGTACTTC
CASSGLAGGQETQYF
>TRBV10-3|TRBD1|TRBJ1-2|NA
TGTGCCATCACCCCGGACAGGGGCTATGGCTACACCTTC
CAITPDRGYGYTF
>TRBV9|TRBD2|TRBJ2-3|once
TGTGCCAGCAGCGTAGTAGCGGGGGGGCGCACAGATACGCAGTATTTT
CASSVVAGGRTDTQYF
>TRBV12-5|TRBD2|TRBJ2-3|NA
TGTGCTAGTGGTTTGGTACTCGGCGGGGGGGCTCCAGATACGCAGTATTTT
CASGLVLGGGAPDTQYF
>TRBV9|TRBD2|TRBJ2-2|NA
TGTGCCAGCAGCGTAGCTAATAGCGGGGCCACCGGGGAGCTGTTTTTT
CASSVANSGATGELFF
>TRBV5-3|NA|TRBJ2-5|NA
TGTGCCAGACGACTAGTACAAGAGACCCAGTACTTC
CARRLVQETQYF
>TRBV2|NA|TRBJ2-2|NA
TGTGCCAGCATTTCGGATTTGGGGTTCACCGGGGAGCTGTTTTTT
CASISDLGFTGELFF
>TRBV25-1|NA|TRBJ2-7|NA
TGTGCCAGCAGTGAATATTGGACACCAACTCCCTACGAGCAGTACTTC
CASSEYWTPTPYEQYF
>TRBV6-5|TRBD1|TRBJ1-6|NA
TGTGCCAGCAGTTACGTTCCGGGACAGGGGGTTTCACCCCTCCACTTT
CASSYVPGQGVSPLHF
>TRBV13|TRBD2|TRBJ2-7|NA
TGTGCCAGCAGCCCAGGGACTAGTATAACCCACGAGCAGTACTTC
CASSPGTSITHEQYF
>TRBV7-9|NA|TRBJ2-1|NA
TGTGCCAGCAGCCCTCCTAGTGTGCGGGGTTACCTACACAATGAGCAGTTCTTC
CASSPPSVRGYLHNEQFF
>TRBV4-1|TRBD1|TRBJ1-1|NA
TGCGCCAGCAGCCAAGTCCCAGGGGGCACTGAAGCTTTCTTT
CASSQVPGGTEAFF
>TRBV6-6|TRBD1|TRBJ1-2|NA
TGTGCCAGCACTTTACAGGGGGAGGTCTATGGCTACACCTTC
CASTLQGEVYGYTF
>TRBV19|NA|TRBJ1-6|once
TGTGCCACAAGCGGGGCAGTATATAATTCACCCCTCCACTTT
CATSGAVYNSPLHF
>TRBV9|NA|TRBJ2-3|NA
TGTGCCAGCAGCGTAGGGTCCGAGGATACGCAGTATTTT
CASSVGSEDTQYF
>TRBV18|TRBD2|TRBJ2-5|NA
TGTGTCAGCTCTATAGCGGGGCAAGAGACCCAGTACTTC
CVSSIAGQETQYF
>TRBV7-9|NA|TRBJ2-5|NA
TGTGCCAGCAGCGCAGTAGTTGAGACCCAGTACTTC
CASSAVVETQYF
>TRBV9|NA|TRBJ1-1|NA
TGTGCCAGCAGCGTAGCTGTGAACACTGAAGCTTTCTTT
CASSVAVNTEAFF
>TRBV4-3|TRBD2|TRBJ2-4|NA
TGCGCCAGCAGCCAAGTACGGGGGGGGCCGGGAAACATTCAGTACTTC
CASSQVRGGPGNIQYF
>TRBV7-2|TRBD2|TRBJ2-7|NA
TGTGCCAGCAGCTTGAGACTAGCTGGAGGGTACGAGCAGTACTTC
CASSLRLAGGYEQYF
>TRBV9|TRBD2|TRBJ2-7|NA
TGTGCCAGCAGCGTAGATCCAGCGGGGTCCGTCTACGAGCAGTACTTC
CASSVDPAGSVYEQYF
>TRBV6-5|NA|TRBJ2-1|NA
TGTGCCAGCAGCCGGGGGACCTACAATGAGCAGTTCTTC
CASSRGTYNEQFF